This TCR beta chain was sequenced during a study of tumor-infiltrating lymphocytes in primary liver carcinoma. Study-level information: By surgical resection, the patients were treated for their primary liver carcinoma.

Study outcomes and limitations: Compared with tumor region pairs, tumor-adjacent and tumor-blood pairs overlapped less. When set against blood, tumors had a significantly higher top-250-clone fraction (p = 0.039).

From germline, CDR1 is SGHNT and CDR2 YENEEA. This CDR3 contains 14 residues. With 1 base removed from V and 0 bases from J, the gap between germline ends came to 5 bases. Making TCR beta cDNA involved approximately 520 ng total RNA and a constant-region primer. Modified slightly, ARM-PCR produced TCR beta libraries over three nested multiplex PCR rounds. The study ran its first two PCR rounds for roughly 10 cycles each, using TRBV1-TRBV30 forward primers and a C-beta reverse primer. TCRdb used MiXCR to reprocess the multiplex PCR reads, holding one entry per CDR3 protein. The sample gives about 180,000 distinct CDR3 sequences, about 60% of which show up once; 70% to 80% is in the top ten. This clonotype occurred many times. Antigen specificity is unknown. Germline DNA was also extracted, and blood RNA was taken from unsorted whole blood.

V and J are TRBV11-3 and TRBJ2-3; no firm D call. Sequenced sample: peripheral blood. The TCR originated in a man aged 35-49 years with primary liver carcinoma and hepatitis B virus infection. The CDR3 reads CASSLAVSTDTQYF. CDR3 in DNA: TGTGCCAGCAGCTTAGCCGTTAGCACAGATACGCAGTATTTT.